This entry describes one T cell receptor (beta chain). Antigen unknown. The data stem from a study of CD8 T cells in ankylosing spondylitis. Study-wide points: Several highly homologous variants made up a TCR beta motif, and this motif appeared characteristic of ankylosing spondylitis blood.

Construction of TCR beta libraries was performed using quantitative 5'-RACE with molecular barcodes. TCRdb reanalysed the 5' RACE reads using MiXCR and keeps one entry per CDR3 protein. The sample has fewer than 400,000 distinct CDR3 sequences; approximately 8% are singletons. This receptor was taken from a male donor with ankylosing spondylitis. Sequenced: blood, either unsorted or a sorted T cell fraction (not recorded which).

The CDR3 coding sequence is TGTGCCAGCAGTTACGAGACATCTGAGCAGTTCTTC. Translation: CASSYETSEQFF. The chain links TRBV6-6 to TRBJ2-1; D gene unclear. The CDR3 runs to 12 residues. V lost 2 bases and J 9 bases, leaving 8 bases between the germline ends. Germline V gene lookup returns CDR1 MNHNY and CDR2 SVGAGI (reference sequence).